What follows are 29 T cell receptor beta chains derived from one specimen sequenced in a study of blood T cell repertoires in COVID-19. The protocol was immunoSEQ multiplex PCR, while the TCRdb copy is restricted to in-frame clones and leaves out a portion. Of some 74,000 clones listed, less than 85% are singletons. Sequencing input: peripheral blood. Receptor source: a man between 65 and 85 years old with active or convalescent COVID-19.

Judged by abundance, this clone is medium-sized. The CDR3 reads CASIIDSGELFF. For the CDR3, the DNA is TGTGCCAGCATCATCGACTCCGGGGAGCTGTTTTTT. The chain recombines TRBV12-3 or TRBV12-4 with TRBJ2-2; D gene uncertain. The CDR3 loop spans 12 amino acids. Between the trimmed V and J ends, which lost 7 bases and 6 bases, there was a span of 9 bases.

In its sample, this clone was seen once. The gene calls are TRBV24-1 and TRBJ2-2; unclear D gene. CDR3 length: 12 amino acids. CDR1 and CDR2 from the germline V gene are KGHDR and SFDVKD. The germline V and J ends were trimmed by 9 bases and 3 bases, with 7 bases remaining between them. The CDR3 loop reads CATGRYTGELFF. CDR3 DNA sequence: TGTGCCACCGGTAGATACACCGGGGAGCTGTTTTTT.

The J gene is TRBJ1-5, the V gene TRBV19, with TRBD1 as a possible D gene (5 bases). The CDR3 length is 15 residues. Trimming shortened V by 1 base and J by 2 bases, and 9 bases separated the two germline ends. Germline-derived CDR1 and CDR2 are LNHDA and SQIVND (reference sequence). Here the CDR3 DNA reads TGTGCCAGTAGTATAGCCAGGGTAGGCAATCAGCCCCAGCATTTT. This sequence encodes CASSIARVGNQPQHF.

The chain uses TRBV12-3 or TRBV12-4 and TRBJ2-7; no clear D. V lost 8 bases and J lost 0, with 8 bases in between. CDR3 length equals 12 residues. The CDR3 region has the DNA TGTGCCAGCCCCCCAGGCTCCTACGAGCAGTACTTC. Translated: CASPPGSYEQYF.

There are many counts of this clone. This chain uses TRBV6-5 with TRBJ1-1; the D is unclear. The germline V and J ends were trimmed by 0 bases and 14 bases, with 19 bases remaining between them. The CDR3 consists of 14 residues. Germline values: CDR1 MNHEY, CDR2 SVGAGI. The chain's CDR3 is CASSYSSGRVGSFF. The CDR3 nucleotides are TGTGCCAGCAGTTACTCGAGCGGGCGCGTGGGGTCCTTCTTT.

The chain has TRBV6-6 and TRBJ2-5, with TRBD2 matching over 7 bases. Germline CDR1 MNHNY, CDR2 SVGAGI (reference sequence). The V and J ends lost 6 bases and 2 bases, in that order; junction bases with no gene match: 3. The CDR3 has 13 residues. CDR3 sequence reads: CASSRGGQETQYF. CDR3 nucleotide sequence: TGTGCCAGCAGCCGGGGAGGGCAAGAGACCCAGTACTTC.

The rearrangement uses TRBV20-1 and TRBJ2-7; D is possibly TRBD2 (6 bases). Trimming pared 6 bases from V and 3 bases from J, leaving 9 bases between. Germline-derived CDR1 and CDR2 are DFQATT and SNEGSKA (reference sequence). This CDR3 contains 11 residues. The CDR3 DNA reads TGCAGTGCCACCGGGGGCTACGAGCAGTACTTC. It yields the protein CSATGGYEQYF.

This chain joins TRBV5-1 and TRBJ2-1, with 11 bases lining up with TRBD2. The germline V gene encodes CDR1 SGHRS and CDR2 YFSETQ. Losses at the gene ends were 4 bases for V and 6 bases for J; bases not matched to a gene: 9. The CDR3 is 16 amino acids. The CDR3 region has the DNA TGCGCCAGCAGCAGGTTAGCGGGGGGGCCGCCCAATGAGCAGTTCTTC. Its protein product is CASSRLAGGPPNEQFF.

The chain is built from TRBV12-5 and TRBJ2-1, with 10 bases lining up with TRBD1. The CDR3 consists of 15 residues. J gave up 4 bases and V 7 bases, and 7 bases lay outside the gene matches. Germline V CDR1 and CDR2: LGHNT, FRNRAP. CDR3 amino acids: CASAGQGVLYNEQFF. The CDR3 bases are TGTGCTAGTGCAGGACAGGGGGTGTTGTACAATGAGCAGTTCTTC. The whole variable domain, filled in from reference TRBV12-5 and TRBJ2-1, reads DARVTQTPRHKVTEMGQEVTMRCQPILGHNTVFWYRQTMMQGLELLAYFRNRAPLDDSGMPKDRFSAEMPDATLATLKIQPSEPRDSAVYFCASAGQGVLYNEQFFGPGTRLTVL.

Turning to this clone: At one boundary the junction diverges from the germline segment, which might be a read error. V is TRBV7-2 and J is TRBJ1-2; D might be TRBD1 (6 bases). Per the germline V gene, CDR1 is SGHTA and CDR2 is FQGNSA. The length of the CDR3 is 14 residues. The CDR3 protein is CASSTYYRVEGYTF. CDR3 DNA sequence: TGTGCCAGCAGCACCTATTACAGGGTTGAGGGCTACACCTTT.

The rearrangement uses TRBV5-5 and TRBJ2-5, with a tentative D call TRBD1 (5 bases). Trimming removed 0 bases from V and 4 bases from J, with 10 bases in between. The CDR3 consists of 14 residues. Germline CDR1 and CDR2: SGHKS and YYEKEE (reference sequence). CDR3 DNA sequence: TGTGCCAGCAGCTTGGACCAGGGTAGAGAGACCCAGTACTTC. It codes for CASSLDQGRETQYF.

The chain links TRBV5-1 to TRBJ2-5; D perhaps matches TRBD1 (6 bases). Germline CDR1 reads SGHRS; CDR2 reads YFSETQ. V lost 3 bases and J 2 bases, leaving 14 bases between the germline ends. This CDR3 contains 15 residues. The CDR3 nucleotides are TGCGCCAGCAGCTCAACAGGGATTCCACAAGAGACCCAGTACTTC. This gives the protein CASSSTGIPQETQYF.

This clone was seen only once. CDR3 DNA: TGTGCCAGCAGCCAAACCCAGGGGTGGAAGACTAATGAAAAACTGTTTTTT. Its translation: CASSQTQGWKTNEKLFF. This sequence joins TRBV3-1 (or the pseudogene TRBV3-2) and TRBJ1-4; D might be TRBD1 (6 bases). The CDR3 covers 17 residues. The germline V gene has CDR1 LGHDT and CDR2 YNNKEL (reference sequence). The V end was cut by 2 bases, the J end by 2 bases, with 15 bases between.

The chain combines TRBV11-3 with TRBJ2-3; the D gene is possibly TRBD2 (7 bases). The V and J ends lost 5 bases and 0 bases respectively, with 18 bases between them. Germline CDR1 and CDR2: SGHNT and YENEEA. There are 17 residues in the CDR3. As DNA, the CDR3 is TGTGCCAGCAGCCGTAGGTCGGGGGGCCCTAGCACAGATACGCAGTATTTT. Amino acids: CASSRRSGGPSTDTQYF.

This clone was seen only a few times. The J gene is TRBJ1-5, the V gene TRBV3-1 (or the pseudogene TRBV3-2); the D gene is possibly TRBD1 (5 bases). V lost 1 base, J lost 7 bases, and 14 bases lay in between. Germline CDR1 and CDR2: LGHDT and YNNKEL (reference sequence). CDR3 length: 15 residues. The CDR3 reads CASSQGGGNHQPQHF. CDR3 DNA: TGTGCCAGCAGCCAAGGGGGCGGAAACCACCAGCCCCAGCATTTT.

This clone was seen more than once but under ten times. The gene calls are TRBV6-5 and TRBJ2-3; D is possibly TRBD2 (6 bases). Germline V CDR1 and CDR2: MNHEY, SVGAGI. The CDR3 runs to 12 residues. The ends were cut back, 6 bases at V and 11 bases at J, with 15 bases in the middle. The CDR3 here is CASREGGIKQYF. The CDR3 bases are TGTGCCAGCAGAGAGGGAGGCATCAAGCAGTATTTT.

The J gene is TRBJ2-2, the V gene TRBV11-3, with D unclear. Germline CDR1 and CDR2: SGHNT and YENEEA. Trimming stripped 5 bases from V and 5 bases from J, with 6 bases between. The CDR3 has 12 residues. This CDR3 is CASSTKTGELFF. As DNA, the CDR3 is TGTGCCAGCAGCACAAAAACCGGGGAGCTGTTTTTT.

The chain employs TRBV2 and TRBJ1-1, with TRBD1 as a possible D gene (6 bases). CDR1 is SNHLY, CDR2 FYNNEI, per germline. The CDR3 contains 14 residues. V lost 6 bases and J lost 0, with 11 bases in between. The CDR3 DNA reads TGTGCCAGCAGGGTGGACAGATTGAACACTGAAGCTTTCTTT. It translates to CASRVDRLNTEAFF.

The rearrangement uses TRBV2 and TRBJ2-5, with D unclear. CDR3 length equals 12 residues. Germline loops: CDR1 SNHLY, CDR2 FYNNEI. The V end lost 4 bases, the J end lost 5 bases, and 8 bases lay between the germline ends. The CDR3 loop is CASSAMRETQYF. CDR3 coding DNA: TGTGCCAGCAGTGCTATGAGGGAGACCCAGTACTTC.

The V gene is TRBV5-5, the J gene TRBJ1-4; 8 positions agree with TRBD1. Trimming took 0 bases from V and 8 from J; bases not matched to a gene: 12. This CDR3 spans 17 amino acids. The germline gives CDR1 SGHKS, CDR2 YYEKEE (reference sequence). CDR3 in amino acids: CASSLAPTGVDDEKLFF. CDR3 nucleotide sequence: TGTGCCAGCAGCTTGGCCCCGACAGGGGTCGACGACGAAAAACTGTTTTTT.

Only a few counts were recorded for this clone. The chain uses TRBV19 and TRBJ2-2; possible D gene TRBD2, 5 bases. Germline CDR1 is LNHDA and CDR2 is SQIVND (reference sequence). There are 13 residues in the CDR3. The ends were cut back, 9 bases at V and 1 base at J, with 9 bases in the middle. As DNA, the CDR3 is TGTGCCAGCCGGGAACAGAACACCGGGGAGCTGTTTTTT. This translates into CASREQNTGELFF.

This clone was seen once. The chain combines TRBV5-1 with TRBJ1-3; 7 nucleotides agree with TRBD1. Germline values: CDR1 SGHRS, CDR2 YFSETQ. The CDR3 loop spans 16 amino acids. J gave up 0 bases and V 4 bases, and 7 bases lay outside the gene matches. In DNA, the CDR3 is TGCGCCAGCAGCGACCGACAGGGTTACTCTGGAAACACCATATATTTT. This codes for CASSDRQGYSGNTIYF.

This clone was observed a handful of times. The gene calls are TRBV29-1 and TRBJ2-3; D is unresolved. The CDR3 is 12 amino acids. Germline V gene data show CDR1 as SQVTM and CDR2 as ANQGSEA. V lost 4 bases and J lost 5, with 10 bases in between. The CDR3 nucleotides read TGCAGCGTTGGTGGAAGAGGAGATACGCAGTATTTT. It encodes CSVGGRGDTQYF.

The rearrangement joins TRBV5-8 to TRBJ2-1; 9 bases are a match to TRBD1. This CDR3 has 14 residues. Germline-derived CDR1 and CDR2 are SGHTS and YDEGEE. V gave up 3 bases and J gave up 7 bases; unmatched junction bases: 5. The CDR3 sequence: CASSWDRARNEQFF. The CDR3, as DNA: TGTGCCAGCAGCTGGGACAGGGCCCGAAATGAGCAGTTCTTC.

The rearrangement uses TRBV6-5 and TRBJ2-1; 12 bases map to TRBD2. Trimming at V came to 10 bases and at J to 3 bases, leaving 4 bases not matched to a gene. The CDR3 length is 14 residues. Germline CDR1 reads MNHEY; CDR2 reads SVGAGI. This CDR3 is CAIRLAGVYNEQFF. In DNA, the CDR3 is TGTGCCATCCGACTAGCGGGGGTCTACAATGAGCAGTTCTTC.

The chain carries TRBV5-4 and TRBJ2-3; TRBD2 matches at 15 bases. After removal of 3 bases from V and 7 bases from J, the junction contained 6 bases not matched to a gene. The CDR3 is 16 residues long. Germline V gives CDR1 SGHNT, CDR2 YYREEE (reference sequence). CDR3 in amino acids: CASSSGLAGGRNTQYF. The CDR3 bases are TGTGCCAGCAGCTCCGGACTAGCGGGGGGGCGAAATACGCAGTATTTT.

V and J are TRBV7-9 and TRBJ1-2; D not resolved. Germline V gene data show CDR1 as SEHNR and CDR2 as FQNEAQ (reference sequence). There are 13 residues in the CDR3. V lost 3 bases and J lost 2, with 7 bases in between. The CDR3 protein is CASSFARNYGYTF. The CDR3 DNA follows: TGTGCCAGCAGCTTCGCCAGGAACTATGGCTACACCTTC.

The genes are TRBV10-2 and TRBJ1-1; D call uncertain. The CDR3 contains 14 residues. Trimming removed 4 bases from V and 2 bases from J, with 11 bases in between. Looked up from germline, CDR1 is WSHSY and CDR2 is SAAADI. CDR3 DNA: TGCGCCAGCAGTGTCCAGGCCACTAACACTGAAGCTTTCTTT. Protein sequence: CASSVQATNTEAFF.

The genes are TRBV7-2 and TRBJ2-5, with D possibly TRBD2 on 6 matching bases. The V end lost 5 bases, the J end lost 5 bases, and 12 bases lay between the germline ends. Germline CDR1 SGHTA, CDR2 FQGNSA. The CDR3 length is 13 residues. The CDR3 DNA reads as TGTGCCAGCAGCAGGGACTTCGGGGAGACCCAGTACTTC. It translates to CASSRDFGETQYF.